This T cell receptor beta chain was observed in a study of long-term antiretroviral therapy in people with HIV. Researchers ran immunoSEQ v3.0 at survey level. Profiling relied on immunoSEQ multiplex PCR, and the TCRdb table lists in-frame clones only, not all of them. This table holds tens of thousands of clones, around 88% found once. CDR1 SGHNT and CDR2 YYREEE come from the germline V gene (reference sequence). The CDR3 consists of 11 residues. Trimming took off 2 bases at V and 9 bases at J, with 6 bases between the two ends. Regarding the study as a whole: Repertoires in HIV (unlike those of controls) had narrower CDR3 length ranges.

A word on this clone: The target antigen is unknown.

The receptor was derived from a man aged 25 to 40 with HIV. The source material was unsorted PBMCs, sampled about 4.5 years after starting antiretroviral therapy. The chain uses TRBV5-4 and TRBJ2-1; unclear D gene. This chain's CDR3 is CASSFRGEQFF. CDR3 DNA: TGTGCCAGCAGCTTCAGAGGTGAGCAGTTCTTC. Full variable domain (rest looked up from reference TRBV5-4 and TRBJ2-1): ETGVTQSPTHLIKTRGQQVTLRCSSQSGHNTVSWYQQALGQGPQFIFQYYREEENGRGNFPPRFSGLQFPNYSSELNVNALELDDSALYLCASSFRGEQFFGPGTRLTVL.